The rows below give T cell receptor beta chains drawn from one sample of a study of blood T cell repertoires in COVID-19. Clones were sequenced by immunoSEQ multiplex PCR, and TCRdb holds only the in-frame ones, with some missing. Of roughly 250,000 clones listed, 75% to 85% are singletons. Sample: peripheral blood. These receptors all come from a woman aged 60-75 years with active or convalescent COVID-19. Both conserved end residues are part of each CDR3. D genes are given only for firm matches. Clone size is stated in some rows and not others, as once, few, many or a class when expanded.

clone_size	j_call	d_call	v_call	cdr3_nt	cdr3_aa
NA	TRBJ1-4	NA	TRBV18	TGTGCCAGCCCACGGGAGGGAAGGGCTAATGAAAAACTGTTTTTT	CASPREGRANEKLFF
NA	TRBJ1-1	TRBD1	TRBV6-5	TGTGCCAGCCACAGGGGCTCGAACACTGAAGCTTTCTTT	CASHRGSNTEAFF
NA	TRBJ2-2	TRBD1	TRBV7-3	TGTGCCAGCAGCTTAACATCTCAGGGGGCTGGAACCGGGGAGCTGTTTTTT	CASSLTSQGAGTGELFF
NA	TRBJ1-4	NA	TRBV27	TGTGCCAGCAGTTTCCGGGCCACGGGGAATGAAAAACTGTTTTTT	CASSFRATGNEKLFF
NA	TRBJ2-5	TRBD1	TRBV6-5	TGTGCCAGCAGTTTACAGGGGTTCCAAGAGACCCAGTACTTC	CASSLQGFQETQYF
NA	TRBJ2-7	NA	TRBV7-2	TGTGCCAGCAGCCCCGACTACAACCACAACGAGCAGTACTTC	CASSPDYNHNEQYF
NA	TRBJ1-2	TRBD1	TRBV11-2	TGTGCCAGCAGCGCCTCAGGGGGAGGAGGCTACACCTTC	CASSASGGGGYTF
few	TRBJ1-2	NA	TRBV15	TGTGCCACCAGCAGAGATCGAGTAGAGGGAAATGGCTACACCTTC	CATSRDRVEGNGYTF
NA	TRBJ1-2	NA	TRBV5-6	TGTGCCAGCAGCCGCATGGCGGATGGCTACACCTTC	CASSRMADGYTF
NA	TRBJ1-5	NA	TRBV10-2	TGCGCCAGCAGTGATGCAGGAGGTAATCAGCCCCAGCATTTT	CASSDAGGNQPQHF
NA	TRBJ2-7	TRBD1	TRBV14	TGTGCCAGCAGCCTACAGGGGGCACTCTCCTACGAGCAGTACTTC	CASSLQGALSYEQYF
NA	TRBJ2-1	TRBD2	TRBV6-6	TGTGCCAGCAGTTCAAGCGGGGGGAGGAACAATGAGCAGTTCTTC	CASSSSGGRNNEQFF
NA	TRBJ2-1	NA	TRBV13	TGTGCCAGCAGCCCCAGGTTCCGCGGGAATGGGGTAAATGAGCAGTTCTTC	CASSPRFRGNGVNEQFF
NA	TRBJ2-5	NA	TRBV5-4	TGTGCCAGCAGCTTTGGGGGCTACAACCAAGAGACCCAGTACTTC	CASSFGGYNQETQYF
NA	TRBJ1-1	NA	TRBV12-5	TGTGCTAGTGGGAAACAGGGAGCCGGCTTTGAAGCTTTCTTT	CASGKQGAGFEAFF
NA	TRBJ2-1	TRBD1	TRBV29-1	TGCAGCGCCGAAGGGGGCCCCCCCCTGGGGGATGAGCAGTTCTTC	CSAEGGPPLGDEQFF
NA	TRBJ2-5	TRBD2	TRBV6-5	TGTGCCAGCAGTTACTCGGGACTAGCGGGGCAAGAGACCCAGTACTTC	CASSYSGLAGQETQYF
NA	TRBJ1-5	NA	TRBV6-2/TRBV6-3	TGTGCCAGCAGTTACATACAGAGCAATCAGCCCCAGCATTTT	CASSYIQSNQPQHF
NA	TRBJ2-3	TRBD1	TRBV25-1	TGTGCCAGCAGTCCCATTAGGGGGCGAGACACAGATACGCAGTATTTT	CASSPIRGRDTDTQYF
NA	TRBJ2-3	NA	TRBV2	TGTGCCACCTCCCGACAGTCGGATACGCAGTATTTT	CATSRQSDTQYF
NA	TRBJ1-6	TRBD1	TRBV6-5	TGTGCCAGCATCAAACTTGGGACAGCAAATTCACCCCTCCACTTT	CASIKLGTANSPLHF
NA	TRBJ2-7	NA	TRBV11-2	TGTGCCAGCAGCTACCCCGGGGGCTCCTACGAGCAGTACTTC	CASSYPGGSYEQYF
NA	TRBJ2-3	NA	TRBV6-6	TGTGCCAGCAGTGTCCAGATAACAGATACGCAGTATTTT	CASSVQITDTQYF
NA	TRBJ2-3	NA	TRBV9	TGTGCCAGCAGCGTAGCAGGATCCACAGATACGCAGTATTTT	CASSVAGSTDTQYF
NA	TRBJ2-1	NA	TRBV24-1	TGTGCCACCAGTGCAGCCCTAGCTCCAAATGAGCAGTTCTTC	CATSAALAPNEQFF
NA	TRBJ1-2	NA	TRBV2	TGTGCCAGCAGGAACGAGGGCCCGCCGGTATATGGCTACACCTTC	CASRNEGPPVYGYTF
NA	TRBJ1-5	NA	TRBV1	TGCACCAGCAGCCAAGGCCGACTTCTGACAGGGGGATATAGCAATCAGCCCCAGCATTTT	CTSSQGRLLTGGYSNQPQHF
NA	TRBJ1-1	NA	TRBV21-1	TGTGCCAGCAGCACCAGACAGTTAAAGGACCCCATGAACACTGAAGCTTTCTTT	CASSTRQLKDPMNTEAFF
NA	TRBJ1-3	TRBD1	TRBV28	TGTGCCAGCAGTTCGACAGGGGCCGGAAACACCATATATTTT	CASSSTGAGNTIYF
few	TRBJ2-3	TRBD2	TRBV2	TGTGCCAGCAGTGAATTGTCGGGGGGACCGGGGAGCACAGATACGCAGTATTTT	CASSELSGGPGSTDTQYF